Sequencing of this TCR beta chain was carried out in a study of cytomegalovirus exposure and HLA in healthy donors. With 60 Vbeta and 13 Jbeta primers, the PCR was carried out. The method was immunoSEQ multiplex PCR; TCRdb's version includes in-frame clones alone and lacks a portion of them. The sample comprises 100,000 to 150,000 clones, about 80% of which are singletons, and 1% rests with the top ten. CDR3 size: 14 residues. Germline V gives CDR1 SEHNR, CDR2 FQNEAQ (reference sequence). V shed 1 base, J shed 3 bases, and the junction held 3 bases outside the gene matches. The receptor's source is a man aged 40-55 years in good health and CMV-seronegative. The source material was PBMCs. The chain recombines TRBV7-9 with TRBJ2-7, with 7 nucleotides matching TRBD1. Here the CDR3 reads CASSLEGGRYEQYF. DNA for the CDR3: TGTGCCAGCAGCTTAGAAGGGGGCCGCTACGAGCAGTACTTC.